This T cell receptor (beta chain) was observed in a study of T cell responses to AZD1222 COVID-19 vaccine. Study as a whole: Investigators merged groups given second doses at roughly 4 or roughly 12 weeks. Study-level results: The donor group comprised mostly white British people and more females; the analysis possibly underestimated clonal diversity. Of the AZD1222 recipients, only 5 to 7 were seropositive at baseline.

A remark on this clone: Its antigen is still unknown.

The data were produced by immunoSEQ multiplex PCR, yet TCRdb's version contains in-frame clones alone and is incomplete. The sample yields about 55,000 clones, roughly 83% seen once. Germline V gives CDR1 MNHEY, CDR2 SVGEGT. Losses at the gene ends were 6 bases for V and 4 bases for J; bases not matched to a gene: 3. CDR3 length: 13 amino acids. This receptor was taken from an adult in good health. The gene calls are TRBV6-2 or TRBV6-3 and TRBJ1-5; 7 bases map to TRBD1. Sample: peripheral blood, taken on day 0 of AZD1222 vaccination. This chain's CDR3 is CASSLTGNQPQHF. For the CDR3, the DNA is TGTGCCAGCAGCCTGACAGGGAATCAGCCCCAGCATTTT.